This paragraph reports one T cell receptor (beta chain). Its antigen is unknown. Treatment indicated: oral pan-JAK inhibitor, 5-10 mg twice daily. Peripheral blood and lesional scalp punch biopsies were taken from alopecia areata patients. This sample was included in a study of CD8+ T cells in alopecia areata. As for the study in general: People stayed on tofacitinib for 6 to 18 months, then stopped the drug for 6 months.

Whole-study results and caveats: Between patients, shared TCR sequences were less clear than in mice. This was possibly due in part to HLA diversity in the patient population. While tofacitinib was given, many expanded lesional clones persisted in scalp and blood.

RNA was isolated and reverse transcribed to cDNA, the sequencing template. The table came from immunoSEQ multiplex PCR; TCRdb's copy has only in-frame clones and leaves some out. This sample has 85,000 to 95,000 clones, with about three quarters found just once. The sample was CD8+ T cells sorted from blood, taken at week 44, from a patient treated with tofacitinib. This TCR derives from a human donor with alopecia areata.

The CDR3 DNA reads as TGTGCCAGCAGCCCCCCCGAGACGGACACAGATACGCAGTATTTT. Protein sequence: CASSPPETDTDTQYF. V is TRBV7-3 and J is TRBJ2-3; unclear D gene. Germline CDR1 reads SGHTA; CDR2 reads FQGTGA. The CDR3 runs to 15 residues. Trimming took 5 bases from V and 2 from J, leaving 14 bases between them.